The following is a T cell receptor beta chain sequence with its context. This specimen comes from a study of blood T cells in healthy people across ages. Primed by a sample-barcoded 5' primer and a J-beta primer mix, a second PCR proceeded for 7 to 11 cycles. TCRdb itself ran the 5' RACE reads through MiXCR, one entry per CDR3 protein. There are about 1.8 million distinct CDR3 sequences in the sample; roughly 49% occur only once, and 2.1% lies in the top ten. This CDR3 is 15 amino acids long. Germline assignment: CDR1 SQVTM and CDR2 ANQGSEA. V dropped 5 bases and J dropped 0 bases, with 16 bases sitting between them.

Sequenced input: blood. This clonotype was sampled from a woman between 35 and 50 years old in good health. This rearrangement joins TRBV29-1 to TRBJ1-1, with a possible D match to TRBD1 (5 bases). The CDR3 is CSVTTARKMNTEAFF. The CDR3 DNA is TGCAGCGTTACGACAGCGAGAAAGATGAACACTGAAGCTTTCTTT. The variable domain in full, with the rest retrieved from reference TRBV29-1 and TRBJ1-1, is SAVISQKPSRDICQRGTSLTIQCQVDSQVTMMFWYRQQPGQSLTLIATANQGSEATYESGFVIDKFPISRPNLTFSTLTVSNMSPEDSSIYLCSVTTARKMNTEAFFGQGTRLTVV.